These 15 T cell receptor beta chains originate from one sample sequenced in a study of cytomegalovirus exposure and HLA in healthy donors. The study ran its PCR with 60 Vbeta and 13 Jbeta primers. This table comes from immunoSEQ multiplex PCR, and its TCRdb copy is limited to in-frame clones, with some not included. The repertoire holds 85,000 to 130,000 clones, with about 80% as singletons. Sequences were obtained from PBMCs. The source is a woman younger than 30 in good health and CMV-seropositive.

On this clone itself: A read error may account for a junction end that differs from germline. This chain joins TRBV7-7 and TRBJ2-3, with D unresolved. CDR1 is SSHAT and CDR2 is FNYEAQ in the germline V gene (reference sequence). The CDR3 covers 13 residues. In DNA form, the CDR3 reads TGTGCTAGCAGCTTGGCCCACACAGATACGCAGTATTTT. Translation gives CASSLAHTDTQYF. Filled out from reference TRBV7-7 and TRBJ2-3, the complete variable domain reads GAGVSQSPRYKVTKRGQDVTLRCDPISSHATLYWYQQALGQGPEFLTYFNYEAQPDKSGLPSDRFSAERPEGSISTLTIQRTEQRDSAMYRCASSLAHTDTQYFGPGTRLTVL.

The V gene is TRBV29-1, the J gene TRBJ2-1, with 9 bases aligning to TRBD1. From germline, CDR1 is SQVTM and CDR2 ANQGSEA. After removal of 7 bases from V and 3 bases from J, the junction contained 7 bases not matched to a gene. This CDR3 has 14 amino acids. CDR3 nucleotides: TGCAGCGGATCCGGGACAGGGCGCTACAATGAGCAGTTCTTC. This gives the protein CSGSGTGRYNEQFF.

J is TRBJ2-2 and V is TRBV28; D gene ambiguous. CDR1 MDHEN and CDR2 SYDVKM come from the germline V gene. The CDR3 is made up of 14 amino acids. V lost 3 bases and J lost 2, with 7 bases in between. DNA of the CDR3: TGTGCCAGCAGTTTCGGGTTTAACACCGGGGAGCTGTTTTTT. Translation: CASSFGFNTGELFF. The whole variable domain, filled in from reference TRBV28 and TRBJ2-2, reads DVKVTQSSRYLVKRTGEKVFLECVQDMDHENMFWYRQDPGLGLRLIYFSYDVKMKEKGDIPEGYSVSREKKERFSLILESASTNQTSMYLCASSFGFNTGELFFGEGSRLTVL.

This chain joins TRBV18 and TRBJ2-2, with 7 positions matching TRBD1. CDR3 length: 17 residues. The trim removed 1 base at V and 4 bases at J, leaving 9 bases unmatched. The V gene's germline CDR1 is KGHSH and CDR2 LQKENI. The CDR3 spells CASSPRRTGSSTGELFF. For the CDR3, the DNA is TGTGCCAGCTCACCACGAAGGACAGGATCCAGCACCGGGGAGCTGTTTTTT. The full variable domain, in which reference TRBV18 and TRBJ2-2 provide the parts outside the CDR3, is NAGVMQNPRHLVRRRGQEARLRCSPMKGHSHVYWYRQLPEEGLKFMVYLQKENIIDESGMPKERFSAEFPKEGPSILRIQQVVRGDSAAYFCASSPRRTGSSTGELFFGEGSRLTVL.

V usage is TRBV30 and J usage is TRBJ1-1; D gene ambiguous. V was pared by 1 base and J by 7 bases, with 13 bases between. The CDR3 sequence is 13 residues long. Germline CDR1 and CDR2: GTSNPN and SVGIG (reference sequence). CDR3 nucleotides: TGTGCCTGGAGTGAGGTGGAGGGAGGTGAAGCTTTCTTT. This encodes CAWSEVEGGEAFF.

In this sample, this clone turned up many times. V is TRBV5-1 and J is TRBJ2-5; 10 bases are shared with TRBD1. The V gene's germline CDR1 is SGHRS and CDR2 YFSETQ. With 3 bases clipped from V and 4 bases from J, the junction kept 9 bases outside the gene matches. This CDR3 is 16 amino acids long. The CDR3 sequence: CASSSITGQGVETQYF. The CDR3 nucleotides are TGCGCCAGCAGCTCCATAACTGGACAGGGGGTAGAGACCCAGTACTTC.

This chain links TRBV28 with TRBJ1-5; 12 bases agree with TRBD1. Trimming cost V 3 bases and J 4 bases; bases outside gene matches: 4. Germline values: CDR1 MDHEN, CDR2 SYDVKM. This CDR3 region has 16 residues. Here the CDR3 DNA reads TGTGCCAGCAGTTTTAGGGACAGGGGGCTAAATCAGCCCCAGCATTTT. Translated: CASSFRDRGLNQPQHF.

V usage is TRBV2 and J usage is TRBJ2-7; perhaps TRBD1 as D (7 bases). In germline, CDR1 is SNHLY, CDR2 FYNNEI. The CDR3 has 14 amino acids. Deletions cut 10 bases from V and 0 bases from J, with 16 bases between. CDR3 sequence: CATGGDRVSYEQYF. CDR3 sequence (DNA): TGTGCCACCGGGGGTGACAGGGTCTCCTACGAGCAGTACTTC.

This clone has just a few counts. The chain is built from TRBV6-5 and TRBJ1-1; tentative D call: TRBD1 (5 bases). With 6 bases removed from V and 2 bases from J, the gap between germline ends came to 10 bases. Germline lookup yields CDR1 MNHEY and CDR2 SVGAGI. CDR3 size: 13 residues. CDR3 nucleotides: TGTGCCAGCAGAATGGGGCTAAACACTGAAGCTTTCTTT. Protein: CASRMGLNTEAFF.

The CDR3 coding sequence is TGTGCCAGCAGATCGGGACTCCTGGGGCATGGCTACACCTTC. Residues: CASRSGLLGHGYTF. This rearrangement joins TRBV28 to TRBJ1-2, with a tentative D call TRBD1 (5 bases). The CDR3 has 14 residues. V dropped 6 bases and J dropped 6 bases, with 17 bases sitting between them. In germline, CDR1 is MDHEN, CDR2 SYDVKM.

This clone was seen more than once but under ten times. CDR3 sequence reads: CASSRDSDQRSPLHF. The CDR3 DNA reads as TGTGCCAGCAGCCGTGATAGCGACCAAAGATCACCCCTCCACTTT. The chain links TRBV13 to TRBJ1-6; no clear D gene. CDR1 and CDR2 from the germline V gene are PRHDT and FYEKMQ (reference sequence). There are 15 residues in the CDR3. The ends were cut back, 5 bases at V and 10 bases at J, with 18 bases in the middle.

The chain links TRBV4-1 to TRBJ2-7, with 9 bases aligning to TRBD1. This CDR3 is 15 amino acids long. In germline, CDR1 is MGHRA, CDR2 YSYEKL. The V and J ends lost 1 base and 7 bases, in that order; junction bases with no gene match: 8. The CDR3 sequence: CASSQGGQGSGEQYF. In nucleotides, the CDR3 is TGCGCCAGCAGCCAAGGGGGACAGGGTAGCGGTGAGCAGTACTTC.

The CDR3 reads CASWRGVGTGTTEAFF. CDR3 coding DNA: TGCGCCAGCTGGCGTGGGGTGGGCACAGGGACGACTGAAGCTTTCTTT. The rearrangement uses TRBV4-1 and TRBJ1-1; the D gene is possibly TRBD1 (6 bases). V lost 8 bases to trimming and J lost 5 bases, with 24 bases between them. Germline V gene data show CDR1 as MGHRA and CDR2 as YSYEKL. CDR3 size: 16 residues.

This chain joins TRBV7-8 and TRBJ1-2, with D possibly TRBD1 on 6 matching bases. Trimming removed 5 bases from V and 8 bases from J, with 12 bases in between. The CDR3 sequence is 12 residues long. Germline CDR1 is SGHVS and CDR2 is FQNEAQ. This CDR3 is CASSAGGPGYTF. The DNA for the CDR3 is TGTGCCAGCAGCGCGGGGGGCCCGGGCTACACCTTC.

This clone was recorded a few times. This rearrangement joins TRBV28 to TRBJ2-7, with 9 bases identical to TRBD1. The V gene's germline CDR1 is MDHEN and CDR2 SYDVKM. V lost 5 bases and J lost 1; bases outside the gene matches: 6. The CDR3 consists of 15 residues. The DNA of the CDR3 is TGTGCCAGCAGTCTTCCGGGACAGGGATCCTACGAGCAGTACTTC. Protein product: CASSLPGQGSYEQYF.